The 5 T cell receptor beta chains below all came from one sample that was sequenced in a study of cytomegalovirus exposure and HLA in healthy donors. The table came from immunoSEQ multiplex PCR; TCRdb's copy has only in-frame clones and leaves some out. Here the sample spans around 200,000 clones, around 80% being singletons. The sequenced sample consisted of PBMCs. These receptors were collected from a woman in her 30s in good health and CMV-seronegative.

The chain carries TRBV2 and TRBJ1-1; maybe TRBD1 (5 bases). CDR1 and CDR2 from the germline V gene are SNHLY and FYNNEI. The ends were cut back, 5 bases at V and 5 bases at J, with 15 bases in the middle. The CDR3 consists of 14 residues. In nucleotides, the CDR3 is TGTGCCAGCAGTTACGGCAGGGTAGGAACTGAAGCTTTCTTT. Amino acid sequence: CASSYGRVGTEAFF. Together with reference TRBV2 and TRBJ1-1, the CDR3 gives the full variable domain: EPEVTQTPSHQVTQMGQEVILRCVPISNHLYFYWYRQILGQKVEFLVSFYNNEISEKSEIFDDQFSVERPDGSNFTLKIRSTKLEDSAMYFCASSYGRVGTEAFFGQGTRLTVV.

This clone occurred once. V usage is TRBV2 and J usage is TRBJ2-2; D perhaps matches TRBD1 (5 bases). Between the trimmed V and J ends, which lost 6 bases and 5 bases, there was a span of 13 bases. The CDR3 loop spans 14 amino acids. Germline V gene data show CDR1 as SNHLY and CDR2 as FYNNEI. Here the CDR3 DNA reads TGTGCCAGCAGGCCGTTTTCAGGGACCGGGGAGCTGTTTTTT. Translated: CASRPFSGTGELFF.

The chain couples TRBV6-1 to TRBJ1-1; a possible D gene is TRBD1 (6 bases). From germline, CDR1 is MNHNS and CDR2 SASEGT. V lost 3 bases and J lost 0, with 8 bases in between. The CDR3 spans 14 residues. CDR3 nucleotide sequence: TGTGCCAGCAGTGAGACAGGCTTGAACACTGAAGCTTTCTTT. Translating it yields CASSETGLNTEAFF.

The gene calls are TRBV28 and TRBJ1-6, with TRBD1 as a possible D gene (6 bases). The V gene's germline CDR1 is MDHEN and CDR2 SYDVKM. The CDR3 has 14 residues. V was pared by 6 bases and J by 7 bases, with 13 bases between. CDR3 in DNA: TGTGCCAGCAGCCTCGAGCAGGGGAATTCACCCCTCCACTTT. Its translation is CASSLEQGNSPLHF.

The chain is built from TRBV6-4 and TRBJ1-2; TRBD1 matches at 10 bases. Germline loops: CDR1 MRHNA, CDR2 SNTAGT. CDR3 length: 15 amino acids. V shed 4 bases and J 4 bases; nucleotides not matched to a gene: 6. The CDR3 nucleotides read TGTGCCAGCAGTGCGGGACAGGGGATAGGCTATGGCTACACCTTC. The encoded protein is CASSAGQGIGYGYTF.